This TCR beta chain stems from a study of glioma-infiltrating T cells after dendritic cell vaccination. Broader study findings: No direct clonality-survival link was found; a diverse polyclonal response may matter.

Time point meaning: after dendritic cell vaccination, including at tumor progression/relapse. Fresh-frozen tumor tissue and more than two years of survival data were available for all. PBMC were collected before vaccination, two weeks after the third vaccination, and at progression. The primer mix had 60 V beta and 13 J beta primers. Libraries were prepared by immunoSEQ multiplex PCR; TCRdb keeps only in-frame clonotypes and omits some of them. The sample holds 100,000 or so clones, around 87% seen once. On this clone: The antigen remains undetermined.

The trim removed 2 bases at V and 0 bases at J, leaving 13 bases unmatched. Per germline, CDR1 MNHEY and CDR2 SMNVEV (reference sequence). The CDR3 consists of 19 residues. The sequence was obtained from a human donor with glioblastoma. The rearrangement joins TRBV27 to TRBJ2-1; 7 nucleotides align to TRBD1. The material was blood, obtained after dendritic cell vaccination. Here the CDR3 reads CASSLITTGPASSYNEQFF. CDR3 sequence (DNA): TGTGCCAGCAGTTTAATTACGACAGGGCCCGCCAGCTCCTACAATGAGCAGTTCTTC.